This T cell receptor (beta chain) was retrieved from a study of post-analysis software for immune sequencing data (dated by TCRdb to the mid-2010s). About the full investigation: The recorded disease courses included relapsing-remitting, secondary progressive and progressive-relapsing multiple sclerosis, and some patients had no subtype annotation. Patient repertoires were compared against roughly 11 previously published healthy control repertoires from donors aged about 6 to 26 years. A subset of samples was prepared in parallel using single-end sample barcoding, then pooled and co-amplified after Illumina adapter ligation.

General findings and caveats noted by the study authors: Multiple sclerosis patients had significantly lower normalized Chao1 diversity than controls, a result that suggests substantial peripheral T-cell clonal expansion. Four or five TRBV segments, including TRBV5-6, TRBV5-1 and TRBV20-1, were significantly more frequent in patients than controls. The multiple sclerosis patient group was slightly younger than the control group. Strong co-clustering of samples prepared in the same batch was shown by direct clustering with F measure, prompting a batch-effect correction.

To demonstrate the VDJtools post-analysis software, the study profiled TCR beta repertoires from the peripheral blood of about a dozen young patients with multiple sclerosis. The multiple sclerosis patients were children and adolescents between about 6 and 16 years of age. Comments on this clonotype: The target of this receptor is not known. No base qualities exist here, and no much larger clone lies one base off it.

Receptor libraries were prepared by PCR. The data were produced on an Illumina HiSeq 2500. To reduce PCR and sequencing biases, unique molecular identifiers were incorporated into the TCR beta cDNA libraries. Per 1 to 10 million input T cells, approximately 500,000 cDNA molecules were obtained, such that each molecule approximated one T cell. The patient libraries were prepared and sequenced using the same protocol as the earlier healthy control dataset. Samples belonging to the same batch were prepared together, multiplexed and sequenced on a shared HiSeq lane. The study's processing was this. Raw barcoded reads were processed with MIGEC, and single-read molecular identifier groups were discarded before consensus assembly and CDR3 extraction. VDJtools was used for post-analysis of the clonotype tables, with diversity normalized by down-sampling every dataset to the smallest sample size. Repertoire overlap clustering matched CDR3 amino acid but not nucleotide sequences to correct batch-related cross-sample contamination. TCRdb trimmed the raw reads at Q25, called clones with MiXCR and kept productive beta chains. Here each entry gathers all rows of one CDR3 protein and keeps the most common genes and DNA. The V and J calls reflect TCRdb's pipeline rather than the authors' work. Across this sample there are 600,000 to 750,000 distinct CDR3 sequences, with approximately 59% seen only once. About 10% of the sample is taken by the ten largest.

The germline V gene encodes CDR1 DFQATT and CDR2 SNEGSKA (reference sequence). CDR3 length: 15 amino acids, cysteine to phenylalanine. CDR3 DNA is the only sequence kept; it has 45 bases, read in frame from the first base. The trim is 6 bases for V and 0 bases for J, with a gap of 17 bases between the germline ends. Material for sequencing was blood. This receptor was obtained from a girl aged 2 to 10 with multiple sclerosis. The sequence joins TRBV20-1 to TRBJ1-1; the D segment could be TRBD1, given 6 matching bases. In nucleotide form, the sequence is TGCAGTGCAGGGGGATCTGATTCAGTGAACACTGAAGCTTTCTTT. Its product reads: CSAGGSDSVNTEAFF.